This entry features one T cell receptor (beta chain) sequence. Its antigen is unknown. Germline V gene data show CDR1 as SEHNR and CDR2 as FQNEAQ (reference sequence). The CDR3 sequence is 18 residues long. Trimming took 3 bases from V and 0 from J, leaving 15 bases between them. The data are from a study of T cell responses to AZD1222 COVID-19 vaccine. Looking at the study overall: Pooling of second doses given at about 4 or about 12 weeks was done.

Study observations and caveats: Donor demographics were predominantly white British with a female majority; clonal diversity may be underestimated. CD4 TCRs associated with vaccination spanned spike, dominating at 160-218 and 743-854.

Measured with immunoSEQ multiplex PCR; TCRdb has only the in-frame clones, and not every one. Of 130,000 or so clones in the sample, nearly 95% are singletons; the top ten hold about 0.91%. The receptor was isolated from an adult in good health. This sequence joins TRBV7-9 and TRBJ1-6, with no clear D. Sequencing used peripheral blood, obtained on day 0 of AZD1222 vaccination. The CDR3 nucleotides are TGTGCCAGCAGCTTCCCTAACAAGGCTAGCTCCTATAATTCACCCCTCCACTTT. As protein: CASSFPNKASSYNSPLHF.